The 24 T cell receptor beta chains presented below share a single source sample, sequenced in a study of glioma-infiltrating T cells listed by TCRdb under 2016. Instrument used: Illumina MiSeq. The iRepertoire nested amplicon-rescue multiplex PCR (arm-PCR) platform was used to amplify TCR alpha and beta CDR3 regions from RNA. TCRdb applied fastp at Q25 and MiXCR to the public reads, then kept only in-frame beta chains. Each record represents a unique CDR3 protein, reported with the most common genes and DNA among its rows. The sample data list under 200,000 distinct CDR3 sequences, and more than 35% of these were observed just once. The ten largest clones represent 5.2% of the sample. Sequenced input: glioma tissue, nonneoplastic brain tissue, or PBMCs (not recorded which). Receptor source: a human donor with low-grade glioma or glioblastoma, undergoing nonglioma brain surgery, or in good health (not recorded which).

The chain carries TRBV10-3 and TRBJ2-3, with 13 bases matching TRBD2. Germline CDR1 reads ENHRY; CDR2 reads SYGVKD. The CDR3 has 11 amino acids. V was pared by 7 bases and J by 14 bases, with 3 bases of the junction left unmatched. The DNA for the CDR3 is TGTGCCATCACCGGACTAGCGGGAGTGTATTTT. As protein: CAITGLAGVYF.

Details on this clonotype: This may be a read error: a much more frequent sequence differs by one nucleotide. This sequence joins TRBV2 and TRBJ2-1; 10 bases match TRBD2. This CDR3 spans 16 amino acids. The germline gives CDR1 SNHLY, CDR2 FYNNEI. The chain's CDR3 is CASSGTRSGRVNDQFF. The CDR3 region has the DNA TGTGCCAGCAGTGGGACGCGCAGCGGGAGGGTCAATGACCAGTTCTTC.

This clonotype was detected many times. The V and J genes are TRBV27 and TRBJ2-7; the D gene is possibly TRBD2 (5 bases). From germline, CDR1 is MNHEY and CDR2 SMNVEV (reference sequence). The CDR3 has 16 residues. V dropped 3 bases and J dropped 4 bases, with 19 bases sitting between them. The CDR3 DNA is TGTGCCAGCAGTTTGTATCGGAAGGGAGCGCTATACGAGCAGTACTTC. Its protein is CASSLYRKGALYEQYF.

V and J are TRBV7-2 and TRBJ2-7; 10 nucleotides line up with TRBD2. Trimming took 0 bases from V and 3 from J; bases not matched to a gene: 5. Germline V gene lookup returns CDR1 SGHTA and CDR2 FQGNSA. The CDR3 runs 16 residues. The chain's CDR3 is CASSLAASGRNYEQYF. The CDR3 DNA sequence: TGTGCCAGCAGCTTAGCCGCTAGCGGGAGAAACTACGAGCAGTACTTC. Combining the CDR3 with reference TRBV7-2 and TRBJ2-7 gives the whole variable domain GAGVSQSPSNKVTEKGKDVELRCDPISGHTALYWYRQSLGQGLEFLIYFQGNSAPDKSGLPSDRFSAERTGGSVSTLTIQRTQQEDSAVYLCASSLAASGRNYEQYFGPGTRLTVT.

With regard to this clonotype: A much larger clonotype is one base distant, so this may be a read error. V usage is TRBV28 and J usage is TRBJ2-5; D gene ambiguous. Germline V gene sequence: CDR1 MDHEN, CDR2 SYDVKM. The CDR3 runs 14 residues. The DNA for the CDR3 is TGTGCCAGCCTTGATCGGGTCGGGCAAGAGACCCGGTACTTC. Protein: CASLDRVGQETRYF.

The gene calls are TRBV2 and TRBJ2-1; 12 nucleotides align to TRBD2. After removal of 5 bases from V and 2 bases from J, the junction contained 1 base not matched to a gene. Per germline, CDR1 SNHLY and CDR2 FYNNEI. The CDR3 is made up of 15 amino acids. The CDR3 bases are TGTGCCAGCAGTTGGACTAGCGGGACCTACAATGAGCAGTTCTTC. It specifies CASSWTSGTYNEQFF.

Worth noting for this clonotype: A much more abundant neighbour one base away suggests this may be a read error. The DNA of the CDR3 is TGCAGTGCCCCACTGTCCGAATTAAGGACTAGCGGTAGCACAGATACGAAGTATTTT. This codes for CSAPLSELRTSGSTDTKYF. This chain connects TRBV20-1 to TRBJ2-3, with 10 positions matching TRBD2. From germline, CDR1 is DFQATT and CDR2 SNEGSKA (reference sequence). The CDR3 runs to 19 residues.

Turning to this clonotype: Being one base from a much bigger clone, this may be a read error. The chain links TRBV14 to TRBJ1-6; weak D call: TRBD1 (6 bases). V was cut by 3 bases and J by 5 bases, with 14 bases left in between. The CDR3 length is 16 residues. CDR1 and CDR2 (germline): SGHDN, FVKESK. The CDR3 nucleotides read TGTGCCAGCAGCCATATACTACAGGGAGATAATTCACCCCTCCACTTT. Its translation: CASSHILQGDNSPLHF. Looking up the rest from reference TRBV14 and TRBJ1-6 gives the full variable domain: EAGVTQFPSHSVIEKGQTVTLRCDPISGHDNLYWYRRVMGKEIKFLLHFVKESKQDESGMPNNRFLAERTGGTYSTLKVQPAELEDSGVYFCASSHILQGDNSPLHFGNGTRLTVT.

The gene calls are TRBV5-1 and TRBJ2-3; 10 bases align to TRBD2. The CDR3 is 14 amino acids. Trimming removed 6 bases from V and 5 bases from J; junction bases left unmatched: 6. The germline gives CDR1 SGHRS, CDR2 YFSETQ. The CDR3, as DNA: TGCGCCAGCAAGCTAGCGGGAGTAGGAGATACGCAGTATTTT. Translating gives CASKLAGVGDTQYF.

In this sample, this clonotype turned up many times. This sequence joins TRBV2 and TRBJ1-1; D unresolved. The CDR3 spans 13 residues. CDR1 is SNHLY and CDR2 is FYNNEI in the germline V gene. V lost 10 bases to trimming and J lost 0 bases, with 12 bases between them. The chain's CDR3 is CATGRFMNTEAFF. CDR3 in DNA: TGTGCCACCGGACGGTTCATGAACACTGAAGCTTTCTTT. Variable domain in full (rest from reference TRBV2 and TRBJ1-1): EPEVTQTPSHQVTQMGQEVILRCVPISNHLYFYWYRQILGQKVEFLVSFYNNEISEKSEIFDDQFSVERPDGSNFTLKIRSTKLEDSAMYFCATGRFMNTEAFFGQGTRLTVV.

This clonotype has a handful of counts. J is TRBJ2-2 and V is TRBV11-2; the D call may be TRBD1 or TRBD2 (5 bases each). This CDR3 contains 18 residues. Looked up from germline, CDR1 is SGHAT and CDR2 is FQNNGV. Trimming stripped 1 base from V and 2 bases from J, with 17 bases between. This CDR3 is CASSLGLGVWDNTGELFF. For the CDR3, the DNA is TGTGCCAGCAGCTTAGGATTGGGGGTATGGGATAACACCGGGGAGCTGTTTTTT.

Turning to this clonotype: A read error may explain this, as a much larger clone is one base away. The chain joins TRBV6-1 to TRBJ2-2; 14 bases are shared with TRBD2. V lost 6 bases, J lost 5 bases, and 11 bases stayed unmatched. The CDR3 has 18 amino acids. Germline-derived CDR1 and CDR2 are MNHNS and SASEGT. Here the CDR3 reads CASRGAGTSGSFTGELFF. The CDR3 DNA is TGTGCCAGCAGAGGCGCCGGGACTAGCGGGAGCTTTACCGGGGAGCTGTTTTTT.

To note about this clonotype: A much bigger clone sits one base away, suggesting this may be a read error. The chain uses TRBV12-3 or TRBV12-4 and TRBJ1-1; the D gene is possibly TRBD1 (5 bases). V lost 8 bases and J lost 4, with 11 bases in between. The CDR3 runs to 12 residues. The CDR3 coding sequence is TGTGCCAGCGAAATAAGGGGCACTGAAGCTTTCTTT. This sequence encodes CASEIRGTEAFF.

This clonotype was recorded at least ten times. The chain couples TRBV7-9 to TRBJ2-3, with D possibly being TRBD1 (5 bases). CDR3 size: 17 residues. Trimming took off 2 bases at V and 6 bases at J, with 21 bases between the two ends. The V gene's germline CDR1 is SEHNR and CDR2 FQNEAQ (reference sequence). The CDR3 DNA is TGTGCCAGCAGCTTAATCGGCAGGGTGATGTTAGGGGATACGCAGTATTTT. As protein: CASSLIGRVMLGDTQYF.

As to this clonotype: No conserved phenylalanine or tryptophan ends this CDR3, so it is likely a read error. This chain connects TRBV2 to TRBJ2-7; TRBD2 matches at 9 bases. This CDR3 comprises 16 residues. Germline V CDR1 and CDR2: SNHLY, FYNNEI. With 3 bases clipped from V and 4 bases from J, the junction kept 10 bases outside the gene matches. CDR3 region: CASSDKGLAGTYEQYL. CDR3 bases: TGTGCCAGCAGTGATAAAGGGCTAGCGGGGACTTACGAGCAGTACTTA.

This clonotype was seen repeatedly, ten times or more. The rearrangement uses TRBV15 and TRBJ1-1; D is uncertain. This CDR3 is built from 14 residues. CDR1 LNHNV and CDR2 YYDKDF come from the germline V gene (reference sequence). Trimming pared 3 bases from V and 8 bases from J, leaving 16 bases between. The CDR3 region is CATSRDARLSEAFF. CDR3 sequence (DNA): TGTGCCACCAGCAGGGACGCCCGACTGTCCGAAGCTTTCTTT.

The sample holds many counts of this clonotype. This chain uses TRBV11-1 with TRBJ1-1; D unresolved. The CDR3 has 12 residues. V gave up 3 bases and J gave up 4 bases, with 6 bases separating them. Germline V CDR1 and CDR2: SGHAT, FQDESV (reference sequence). CDR3 in amino acids: CASSLRTTEAFF. The CDR3 DNA sequence: TGTGCCAGCAGCTTGAGGACCACTGAAGCTTTCTTT.

The V call is TRBV15, the J call TRBJ2-7; D tentatively fits TRBD1 or TRBD2 (5 bases each). The CDR3 runs 16 residues. CDR1 is LNHNV and CDR2 is YYDKDF in the germline V gene (reference sequence). CDR3 protein: CVTSRDSRPGAYEQYF. The CDR3 DNA follows: TGTGTTACCAGCAGAGACAGTCGACCCGGGGCCTACGAGCAGTACTTC.

Comment on this clonotype: A read error may explain this, as a much larger clone is one base away. The CDR3 DNA is TGCAGTGCTAGTTACAGATTCTACGAGCAGTACTTC. Its translation is CSASYRFYEQYF. The chain joins TRBV20-1 to TRBJ2-7; D is ambiguous. The V and J ends lost 3 bases and 3 bases respectively, with 9 bases between them. From germline, CDR1 is DFQATT and CDR2 SNEGSKA (reference sequence). The CDR3 spans 12 residues.

This clonotype was observed many times. The V and J genes are TRBV20-1 and TRBJ1-2; unclear D gene. Trimming removed 3 bases from V and 0 bases from J, with 5 bases in between. Per the germline V gene, CDR1 is DFQATT and CDR2 is SNEGSKA (reference sequence). The CDR3 is 12 residues long. This CDR3 reads CSASTANYGYTF. In DNA form, the CDR3 reads TGCAGTGCTAGTACCGCTAACTATGGCTACACCTTC.

This clonotype has at least ten counts. The chain joins TRBV10-1 to TRBJ2-7; possibly TRBD1 for D (5 bases). Trimming shortened V by 4 bases and J by 6 bases, and 7 bases separated the two germline ends. Germline V gives CDR1 WNHNN, CDR2 SYGVQD (reference sequence). The CDR3 runs 11 residues. CDR3 sequence (DNA): TGCGCCAGCAGTGCAGGGTCCGAGCAGTACTTC. Translating it yields CASSAGSEQYF.

This clonotype was detected a few times. A much larger clone differs by one base, so this may be a read error. The gene calls are TRBV6-1 and TRBJ2-7; the D is unclear. V lost 6 bases to trimming and J lost 1 base, with 10 bases between them. CDR3 length: 13 residues. The V gene's germline CDR1 is MNHNS and CDR2 SASEGT. As DNA, the CDR3 is TGTGCCAGCAGATGGAGCGAATCCTACGAGCAGTACTTC. Protein: CASRWSESYEQYF.

Note on this clonotype: Since the CDR3 does not end with the conserved phenylalanine or tryptophan, this likely comes from a read error. V is TRBV3-1 and J is TRBJ2-1; D unresolved. V shed 1 base and J shed 5 bases, with 9 bases lying between them. Germline CDR1 and CDR2: LGHDT and YNNKEL (reference sequence). The CDR3 is 14 amino acids. The CDR3, as DNA: TGTGCCAGCAGCCAAGCACTCAACAACAATGAGCAGTTCCTC. It encodes CASSQALNNNEQFL.

This clonotype was observed many times. CDR3 nucleotide sequence: TGTGCCAGCATCGGGACAGGGGATCAGCCCCAGCATTTT. Its translation is CASIGTGDQPQHF. V gene TRBV28 combines with J gene TRBJ1-5; 10 bases match TRBD1. The CDR3 sequence is 13 residues long. With 7 bases clipped from V and 5 bases from J, the junction kept 2 bases outside the gene matches. Germline CDR1 is MDHEN and CDR2 is SYDVKM.